Detailed here is one T cell receptor beta chain. Its antigen has not been determined. No much larger clonotype is one base removed from it; base qualities were not supplied. Libraries were prepared through the immunoSEQ multiplex PCR assay. TCRdb retrieved this table from immuneACCESS and kept in-frame rearrangements only. Not all clones are present; in checked studies, unresolved V genes account for under half, and no reason is known for the remainder. This sample gives approximately 85,000 clones in total; approximately 90% of them show up just once. The ten most abundant clones make up approximately 2.5% of the sample. This record comes from a study of T cell changes during pregnancy in multiple sclerosis (dated 2019 in TCRdb). With regard to the full study: The study examined how the T cell repertoire changed over the course of pregnancy in women with multiple sclerosis.

Taken from the germline V gene, the CDR1 and CDR2 loops are MNHNS and SASEGT. Trimming takes 8 bases from V and 5 bases from J, and the germline ends sit 15 bases apart. The CDR3 contains 14 residues, cysteine and phenylalanine counted. Only the CDR3 DNA stays, 42 bases, in frame from base 1. Sequencing was performed on peripheral blood, taken in the first trimester of pregnancy. The chain links TRBV6-1 with TRBJ2-2, with TRBD1 tentatively as D gene (6 bases match). This TCR was recovered from a female donor with multiple sclerosis, enrolled in a pregnancy study. For the CDR3, the sequence is CASWGQFSTGELFF. In nucleotides, the sequence is TGTGCCAGCTGGGGGCAGTTTTCGACCGGGGAGCTGTTTTTT.